Below, 19 T cell receptor beta chains from the same sample are listed, as sequenced in a study of T cells in Graves' hyperthyroidism and ophthalmopathy. RNA transcripts served as the template for amplifying TCR beta CDR3 regions. The primer set for the first-round RT-PCR of the TCR CDR3 was HTBI. TCRdb recomputed calls from the multiplex PCR reads with MiXCR, one row per CDR3 protein. Of roughly 650,000 distinct CDR3 sequences listed, 16% were seen once; the top ten hold roughly 3.4%. Sequencing used blood. Receptors originate from a woman aged 40-49 years with Graves' ophthalmopathy.

This clonotype was detected ten times or more. V is TRBV20-1 and J is TRBJ1-6; a weak D match, TRBD1 (6 bases). This CDR3 spans 15 amino acids. CDR1 DFQATT and CDR2 SNEGSKA come from the germline V gene (reference sequence). V was cut by 6 bases and J by 5 bases, with 17 bases left in between. As DNA, the CDR3 is TGCAGTGCGCCGGGCCAGGGGATAGATAATTCACCCCTCCACTTT. Amino acids: CSAPGQGIDNSPLHF.

The chain combines TRBV27 with TRBJ1-2; maybe TRBD1 (6 bases). The germline V and J ends were trimmed by 5 bases and 5 bases, with 18 bases remaining between them. The length of the CDR3 is 15 residues. Germline V gene data show CDR1 as MNHEY and CDR2 as SMNVEV (reference sequence). As DNA, the CDR3 is TGTGCCAGCAGTCTACAGGGAGGAAGGGGTTATGGCTACACCTTC. Residues: CASSLQGGRGYGYTF.

Only a few counts were recorded for this clonotype. The chain links TRBV15 to TRBJ1-4; D unclear. The V gene lost 1 base and the J gene lost 7 bases, with 19 bases spanning the gap. Germline values: CDR1 LNHNV, CDR2 YYDKDF (reference sequence). CDR3 length: 17 amino acids. The CDR3 reads CATSRGSRRTEGEKLFF. CDR3 nucleotides: TGTGCCACCAGCAGAGGCTCTCGCCGGACGGAGGGTGAAAAACTGTTTTTT.

The genes are TRBV6-1 and TRBJ2-7; a possible D gene is TRBD2 (5 bases). The length of the CDR3 is 11 residues. Trimming stripped 3 bases from V and 7 bases from J, with 7 bases between. Germline values: CDR1 MNHNS, CDR2 SASEGT. CDR3 nucleotide sequence: TGTGCCAGCAGTGATTGGGAGGAGCAGTACTTC. Translation: CASSDWEEQYF.

The chain joins TRBV6-1 to TRBJ1-2; D possibly corresponds to TRBD1 (5 bases). Trimming removed 4 bases from V and 5 bases from J, with 8 bases in between. The CDR3 is 12 residues long. Germline V lookup: CDR1 MNHNS, CDR2 SASEGT. CDR3 region: CASSVTAYGYTF. Here the CDR3 DNA reads TGTGCCAGCAGTGTGACAGCATATGGCTACACCTTC.

Many counts were recorded for this clonotype. The chain couples TRBV2 to TRBJ2-5, with 9 bases lining up with TRBD2. The CDR3 has 15 amino acids. The ends lost 2 bases at V and 2 bases at J; junction bases unmatched: 3. Looked up from germline, CDR1 is SNHLY and CDR2 is FYNNEI. The chain's CDR3 is CASSEQAGGQETQYF. DNA of the CDR3: TGTGCCAGCAGTGAACAAGCGGGGGGACAAGAGACCCAGTACTTC. The whole variable domain, filled in from reference TRBV2 and TRBJ2-5, reads EPEVTQTPSHQVTQMGQEVILRCVPISNHLYFYWYRQILGQKVEFLVSFYNNEISEKSEIFDDQFSVERPDGSNFTLKIRSTKLEDSAMYFCASSEQAGGQETQYFGPGTRLLVL.

The rearrangement uses TRBV7-9 and TRBJ1-3; D call uncertain. This CDR3 region has 16 residues. The V gene's germline CDR1 is SEHNR and CDR2 FQNEAQ (reference sequence). Trimming took 1 base from V and 0 from J, leaving 10 bases between them. This CDR3 reads CASSLGGQDSGNTIYF. CDR3 nucleotides: TGTGCCAGCAGCTTAGGAGGGCAAGACTCTGGAAACACCATATATTTT.

The J gene is TRBJ2-1, the V gene TRBV20-1, with D possibly matching TRBD2 (6 bases). The CDR3 extends over 13 amino acids. Trimming shortened V by 3 bases and J by 2 bases, and 8 bases separated the two germline ends. The germline CDR1 and CDR2 sequences are DFQATT and SNEGSKA (reference sequence). The CDR3 nucleotides read TGCAGTGCTAGGGGACTTACCTACAATGAGCAGTTCTTC. Residues: CSARGLTYNEQFF.

This clonotype was recorded at least ten times. V is TRBV18 and J is TRBJ1-1, with D perhaps TRBD1 (6 bases). This CDR3 has 14 residues. The germline gives CDR1 KGHSH, CDR2 LQKENI. V was cut by 3 bases and J by 5 bases, with 13 bases left in between. CDR3 sequence: CASSPYTGRTEAFF. The CDR3 region has the DNA TGTGCCAGCTCACCCTATACAGGGAGAACTGAAGCTTTCTTT.

The DNA for the CDR3 is TGTGCCAGCAGCGGGCCGGAGGTGAATTCACCCCTCCACTTT. Amino acid sequence: CASSGPEVNSPLHF. This chain links TRBV12-3 or TRBV12-4 with TRBJ1-6, with D unclear. The V and J ends lost 6 bases and 7 bases respectively, with 13 bases between them. The CDR3 length is 14 residues.

The chain couples TRBV7-8 to TRBJ2-7; 11 bases agree with TRBD2. The CDR3 totals 17 residues. Trimming took 5 bases from V and 0 from J; bases not matched to a gene: 9. Germline-derived CDR1 and CDR2 are SGHVS and FQNEAQ. CDR3 in DNA: TGTGCCAGCAGCCCCGGATTAGCGGGGGGGAGCTCCTACGAGCAGTACTTC. Translating gives CASSPGLAGGSSYEQYF.

The V call is TRBV18, the J call TRBJ2-6; D uncertain. The V gene's germline CDR1 is KGHSH and CDR2 LQKENI. This CDR3 has 16 amino acids. V lost 3 bases, J lost 4 bases, and 13 bases lay in between. The CDR3: CASSPRHDLGANVLTF. The CDR3 region has the DNA TGTGCCAGCTCACCGCGACACGACTTGGGGGCCAACGTCCTGACTTTC.

The chain joins TRBV7-3 to TRBJ2-2; perhaps TRBD2 as D (5 bases). Trimming stripped 5 bases from V and 1 base from J, with 14 bases between. CDR3 size: 16 residues. Germline lookup yields CDR1 SGHTA and CDR2 FQGTGA. The DNA for the CDR3 is TGTGCCAGCAGCCCGAGCGGCGGGCAGAACACCGGGGAGCTGTTTTTT. Its protein is CASSPSGGQNTGELFF.

This clonotype occurred many times. V is TRBV7-9 and J is TRBJ2-3; no reliable D call. This CDR3 has 14 amino acids. The germline CDR1 and CDR2 sequences are SEHNR and FQNEAQ (reference sequence). Between the trimmed V and J ends, which lost 1 base and 4 bases, there was a span of 9 bases. The CDR3 DNA reads as TGTGCCAGCAGCTTAGACCAGGCCGCAGATACGCAGTATTTT. This sequence encodes CASSLDQAADTQYF.

This clonotype came up many times. CDR3 nucleotides: TGTGCCAGCAGACACCACATTACCACCACTTACAGGGCGACGGGTGAGACCCAGTACTTC. Its protein is CASRHHITTTYRATGETQYF. This chain connects TRBV7-3 to TRBJ2-5; TRBD1 might be the D (6 bases). Germline CDR1 SGHTA, CDR2 FQGTGA. V shed 6 bases and J shed 5 bases, with 34 bases lying between them. The CDR3 runs 20 residues.

For this clonotype: One junction end disagrees with the germline gene, perhaps due to a read error. The gene calls are TRBV5-1 and TRBJ1-5; no firm D call. The CDR3 is 13 amino acids. The germline V gene has CDR1 SGHRS and CDR2 YFSETQ. DNA for the CDR3: TGCGCCAGCAGCTTGACCGGGAATCGGCCCCAGCATTTT. The encoded protein is CASSLTGNRPQHF.

This chain links TRBV5-1 with TRBJ1-4; D is uncertain. Trimming cost V 0 bases and J 4 bases, with 13 bases left between them. Germline V gene sequence: CDR1 SGHRS, CDR2 YFSETQ. The CDR3 loop spans 16 amino acids. Here the CDR3 reads CASSLAFGGDNEKLFF. The CDR3 bases are TGCGCCAGCAGCTTGGCCTTTGGCGGAGATAATGAAAAACTGTTTTTT. Variable domain in full (rest from reference TRBV5-1 and TRBJ1-4): KAGVTQTPRYLIKTRGQQVTLSCSPISGHRSVSWYQQTPGQGLQFLFEYFSETQRNKGNFPGRFSGRQFSNSRSEMNVSTLELGDSALYLCASSLAFGGDNEKLFFGSGTQLSVL.

This clonotype has at least ten counts. The rearrangement joins TRBV5-1 to TRBJ2-1; 7 bases agree with TRBD2. Per the germline V gene, CDR1 is SGHRS and CDR2 is YFSETQ. There are 15 residues in the CDR3. Losses at the gene ends were 2 bases for V and 3 bases for J; bases not matched to a gene: 5. In nucleotides, the CDR3 is TGCGCCAGCAGCTTCACCAGCGGGAACTACAATGAGCAGTTCTTC. Protein: CASSFTSGNYNEQFF.

The J gene is TRBJ1-2, the V gene TRBV5-1; perhaps TRBD1 as D (5 bases). The V end lost 0 bases, the J end lost 2 bases, and 11 bases lay between the germline ends. The CDR3 contains 15 residues. In germline, CDR1 is SGHRS, CDR2 YFSETQ. Here the CDR3 reads CASSLETGQNYGYTF. The CDR3 bases are TGCGCCAGCAGCTTGGAAACAGGTCAGAACTATGGCTACACCTTC.